The 28 T cell receptor beta chains given below trace back to one sample, sequenced in a study of control samples from healthy donors and cancer patients. Some clones are missing from TCRdb's copy, which holds only in-frame ones; the method was immunoSEQ multiplex PCR. The sample shows 100,000 to 150,000 clones, roughly 89% of them seen only once. The sample consisted of PBMCs. The receptor set was obtained from a man aged 50 to 59 with head and neck cancer.

The rearrangement uses TRBV27 and TRBJ1-2; 7 bases map to TRBD1. Unmatched junction bases numbered 9, after V lost 3 bases and J lost 8 bases. This CDR3 is built from 14 residues. Per the germline V gene, CDR1 is MNHEY and CDR2 is SMNVEV (reference sequence). The CDR3 reads CASSFARGREGYTF. The CDR3 DNA is TGTGCCAGCAGTTTCGCTAGGGGGCGCGAAGGCTACACCTTC.

The chain employs TRBV2 and TRBJ2-7, with 9 bases matching TRBD2. This CDR3 is 14 amino acids long. Germline CDR1 SNHLY, CDR2 FYNNEI. The V and J ends lost 7 bases and 3 bases, in that order; junction bases with no gene match: 7. CDR3 amino acids: CASNMASGVYEQYF. For the CDR3, the DNA is TGTGCCAGCAATATGGCTAGCGGGGTCTACGAGCAGTACTTC.

The rearrangement joins TRBV14 to TRBJ1-1; D is undetermined. Germline V gene sequence: CDR1 SGHDN, CDR2 FVKESK. This CDR3 has 14 residues. The V and J ends lost 2 bases and 4 bases respectively, with 11 bases between them. CDR3 protein: CASSQMVGSTEAFF. The CDR3 coding sequence is TGTGCCAGCAGCCAAATGGTAGGGAGCACTGAAGCTTTCTTT. Using reference TRBV14 and TRBJ1-1 for the parts outside the CDR3, the full variable domain is EAGVTQFPSHSVIEKGQTVTLRCDPISGHDNLYWYRRVMGKEIKFLLHFVKESKQDESGMPNNRFLAERTGGTYSTLKVQPAELEDSGVYFCASSQMVGSTEAFFGQGTRLTVV.

This chain uses TRBV6-5 with TRBJ1-2; 8 positions match TRBD1. Germline CDR1 reads MNHEY; CDR2 reads SVGAGI. This CDR3 has 15 residues. The J segment lost 2 bases and the V segment lost 6 bases, leaving 8 bases of the junction unmatched. The CDR3 coding sequence is TGTGCCAGCAGACATCTTTCAGGGGGCAACTATGGCTACACCTTC. This translates into CASRHLSGGNYGYTF.

V gene TRBV13 combines with J gene TRBJ2-1; no reliable D call. CDR1 PRHDT and CDR2 FYEKMQ come from the germline V gene (reference sequence). V lost 0 bases and J lost 3, with 12 bases in between. The CDR3 is 16 amino acids. Written as DNA, the CDR3 is TGTGCCAGCAGCTTAGGGGCTACCGGTAACTACAATGAGCAGTTCTTC. It translates to CASSLGATGNYNEQFF.

This clone was counted only a few times. The chain's CDR3 is CASSRTGTFGYGYTF. Written as DNA, the CDR3 is TGTGCCAGCAGTCGGACAGGGACCTTTGGCTATGGCTACACCTTC. The chain recombines TRBV14 with TRBJ1-2; TRBD1 matches 8 bases. Germline trimming cut 6 bases from V and 4 bases from J; bases unmatched to any gene: 10. The germline V gene encodes CDR1 SGHDN and CDR2 FVKESK. This CDR3 spans 15 amino acids.

The CDR3 DNA reads as TGTGCCATCAGTTACAGGAAACTCTCCTACAATGAGCAGTTCTTC. It encodes CAISYRKLSYNEQFF. The chain carries TRBV10-3 and TRBJ2-1, with TRBD1 as a possible D gene (5 bases). Trimming shortened V by 5 bases and J by 0 bases, and 11 bases separated the two germline ends. CDR3 length equals 15 residues. CDR1 and CDR2 (germline): ENHRY, SYGVKD.

The chain employs TRBV11-3 and TRBJ2-1; unclear D gene. CDR1 SGHNT and CDR2 YENEEA come from the germline V gene. There are 17 residues in the CDR3. V was trimmed by 3 bases and J by 6 bases, leaving 21 bases between them. CDR3 amino acids: CASSFQTGVSPFNEQFF. The DNA of the CDR3 is TGTGCCAGCAGCTTCCAAACTGGGGTCTCCCCGTTCAATGAGCAGTTCTTC.

J is TRBJ2-5 and V is TRBV5-6; D is uncertain. This CDR3 spans 13 amino acids. Germline loops: CDR1 SGHDT, CDR2 YYEEEE. V was trimmed by 4 bases and J by 9 bases, leaving 16 bases between them. The CDR3 is CASSRTEIEAQYF. CDR3 DNA: TGTGCCAGCAGCCGGACGGAGATCGAGGCCCAGTACTTC.

The chain carries TRBV7-2 and TRBJ1-5, with D unclear. The germline gives CDR1 SGHTA, CDR2 FQGNSA. V dropped 2 bases and J dropped 3 bases, with 11 bases sitting between them. The CDR3 covers 15 residues. CDR3 sequence: CASSLYRNSNQPQHF. The CDR3 coding sequence is TGTGCCAGCAGCTTATACCGGAACTCCAATCAGCCCCAGCATTTT.

The chain has TRBV6-4 and TRBJ1-1; a weak D match, TRBD1 (6 bases). Germline values: CDR1 MRHNA, CDR2 SNTAGT. The CDR3 consists of 15 residues. The germline V and J ends were trimmed by 4 bases and 5 bases, with 17 bases remaining between them. The CDR3 DNA reads TGTGCCAGCAGTGCCTTGGGGGGGGGCGTAACTGAAGCTTTCTTT. Encoded protein: CASSALGGGVTEAFF.

The rearrangement links TRBV6-5 to TRBJ2-1; 10 bases agree with TRBD1. The V gene's germline CDR1 is MNHEY and CDR2 SVGAGI. The CDR3 has 15 residues. V dropped 6 bases and J dropped 5; count of bases not matched to a gene: 7. CDR3 region: CASRQGQGNDNEQFF. The CDR3 bases are TGTGCCAGCAGACAGGGACAGGGGAATGACAATGAGCAGTTCTTC.

V usage is TRBV4-2 and J usage is TRBJ1-2; no reliable D call. The V and J ends lost 5 bases and 3 bases respectively, with 25 bases between them. Germline V gene lookup returns CDR1 LGHNA and CDR2 YNFKEQ. The CDR3 spans 18 residues. The CDR3 DNA reads as TGTGCCAGCAGCGTTCATCGGGGAGATCGCTCCTATGACTATGGCTACACCTTC. Translation gives CASSVHRGDRSYDYGYTF.

The genes are TRBV27 and TRBJ1-4; 10 bases line up with TRBD1. Germline V CDR1 and CDR2: MNHEY, SMNVEV (reference sequence). The CDR3 sequence is 16 residues long. V trimming: 6 bases; J trimming: 8 bases; junction bases outside the gene matches: 12. CDR3 sequence (DNA): TGTGCCAGCAGACGTAAGACAGGGGGCGGTTGGGAAAAACTGTTTTTT. This translates into CASRRKTGGGWEKLFF.

This clone was seen just once. J is TRBJ2-2 and V is TRBV10-1, with 7 bases that match TRBD2. Trimming took 4 bases from V and 3 from J; bases not matched to a gene: 8. This CDR3 region has 16 residues. Per germline, CDR1 WNHNN and CDR2 SYGVQD (reference sequence). As DNA, the CDR3 is TGCGCCAGCAGTGGGCGGGCGGGAGAGGACACCGGGGAGCTGTTTTTT. Amino acid sequence: CASSGRAGEDTGELFF.

The gene calls are TRBV5-1 and TRBJ2-1; the D gene could be TRBD1 or TRBD2 (8 bases each). The V end lost 1 base, the J end lost 6 bases, and 26 bases lay between the germline ends. The length of the CDR3 is 19 residues. CDR1 and CDR2 (germline): SGHRS, YFSETQ. This chain's CDR3 is CASSLTGGPGTSLSNEQFF. DNA for the CDR3: TGCGCCAGCAGCTTGACAGGGGGACCCGGGACTAGTTTGAGCAATGAGCAGTTCTTC.

The chain links TRBV4-1 to TRBJ2-3, with D hard to call. The germline gives CDR1 MGHRA, CDR2 YSYEKL. V shed 1 base and J shed 2 bases, with 7 bases lying between them. This CDR3 has 14 amino acids. The CDR3 DNA reads as TGCGCCAGCAGCCAAGGGACCTACACAGATACGCAGTATTTT. Protein: CASSQGTYTDTQYF.

This sequence joins TRBV20-1 and TRBJ2-3; D gene unclear. The CDR3 consists of 14 residues. V was cut by 3 bases and J by 1 base, with 11 bases left in between. The germline CDR1 and CDR2 sequences are DFQATT and SNEGSKA (reference sequence). The CDR3 loop is CSASDPAGTDTQYF. The DNA of the CDR3 is TGCAGTGCTAGTGATCCCGCAGGCACAGATACGCAGTATTTT.

The chain uses TRBV20-1 and TRBJ2-1, with TRBD2 matching 7 bases. Looked up from germline, CDR1 is DFQATT and CDR2 is SNEGSKA (reference sequence). The CDR3 is 15 residues long. V dropped 3 bases and J dropped 12; count of bases not matched to a gene: 17. The CDR3 region has the DNA TGCAGTGCTAGTATCGAGACTAGCTCGACCAACCCGCAGTTCTTC. Its translation: CSASIETSSTNPQFF.

This rearrangement joins TRBV5-4 to TRBJ2-3, with 10 bases lining up with TRBD2. The V and J ends lost 4 bases and 1 base, in that order; junction bases with no gene match: 9. From germline, CDR1 is SGHNT and CDR2 YYREEE (reference sequence). The CDR3 loop spans 17 amino acids. This CDR3 reads CASSVPSSGGRTDTQYF. The CDR3 region has the DNA TGTGCCAGCAGCGTTCCCTCTAGCGGGGGCCGCACAGATACGCAGTATTTT.

This chain connects TRBV18 to TRBJ2-7; D may be TRBD1 or TRBD2 (6 bases each). The germline CDR1 and CDR2 sequences are KGHSH and LQKENI. The CDR3 loop spans 12 amino acids. V gave up 6 bases and J gave up 3 bases, with 9 bases separating them. The CDR3 nucleotides are TGTGCCAGCTCGGAGGGGGGCTACGAGCAGTACTTC. Translating gives CASSEGGYEQYF. Supplemented by reference TRBV18 and TRBJ2-7, the full variable domain reads NAGVMQNPRHLVRRRGQEARLRCSPMKGHSHVYWYRQLPEEGLKFMVYLQKENIIDESGMPKERFSAEFPKEGPSILRIQQVVRGDSAAYFCASSEGGYEQYFGPGTRLTVT.

The chain recombines TRBV25-1 with TRBJ2-1; no clear D. Germline lookup yields CDR1 MGHDK and CDR2 SYGVNS. Trimming left V 4 bases short and J 2 bases short, with 9 bases between. This CDR3 has 14 amino acids. The CDR3 loop reads CASSGPRPYNEQFF. CDR3 sequence (DNA): TGTGCCAGCAGTGGTCCCAGACCCTACAATGAGCAGTTCTTC.

The chain uses TRBV2 and TRBJ1-2; D perhaps matches TRBD1 (6 bases). This CDR3 region has 11 residues. V lost 6 bases and J 12 bases, leaving 14 bases between the germline ends. Per germline, CDR1 SNHLY and CDR2 FYNNEI. The CDR3 DNA sequence: TGTGCCAGCAGCGACCGGGACAAAAACACCTTC. Its protein product is CASSDRDKNTF.

J is TRBJ1-1 and V is TRBV7-9; no firm D call. The CDR3 runs to 13 residues. Deletions cut 4 bases from V and 8 bases from J, with 14 bases between. CDR1 and CDR2 (germline): SEHNR, FQNEAQ (reference sequence). The CDR3 spells CASSSGPSPEAFF. In DNA form, the CDR3 reads TGTGCCAGCAGCTCCGGACCGAGCCCCGAAGCTTTCTTT.

The CDR3 DNA reads as TGTGCCAGCAGCGTAGATTTTAGCGGGGGTCTCAATGAGCAGTTCTTC. This sequence encodes CASSVDFSGGLNEQFF. This sequence joins TRBV9 and TRBJ2-1, with 9 positions matching TRBD2. The CDR3 sequence is 16 residues long. V trimming: 0 bases; J trimming: 6 bases; junction bases outside the gene matches: 7. In germline, CDR1 is SGDLS, CDR2 YYNGEE.

The gene calls are TRBV28 and TRBJ2-1; 9 nucleotides match TRBD2. The CDR3 runs to 15 residues. V was clipped by 5 bases and J by 4 bases; unmatched bases: 6. Germline V lookup: CDR1 MDHEN, CDR2 SYDVKM. This CDR3 is CASSHSGRGYNEQFF. The CDR3 region has the DNA TGTGCCAGCAGTCATAGCGGGAGAGGGTACAATGAGCAGTTCTTC.

This clone was picked up one time. This sequence joins TRBV7-9 and TRBJ1-2; D may be TRBD1 (6 bases). Trimming pared 2 bases from V and 6 bases from J, leaving 10 bases between. This CDR3 has 13 residues. Germline V CDR1 and CDR2: SEHNR, FQNEAQ (reference sequence). Written as DNA, the CDR3 is TGTGCCAGCAGCTTACCGGGGGCACATGGCTACACCTTC. It translates to CASSLPGAHGYTF.

The chain combines TRBV11-3 with TRBJ2-1; a weak D match, TRBD1 (5 bases). CDR1 is SGHNT, CDR2 YENEEA, per germline. Trimming took off 5 bases at V and 0 bases at J, with 23 bases between the two ends. This CDR3 contains 19 residues. DNA of the CDR3: TGTGCCAGCAGCCCGGACACTTCCTCCGCGGCCAGCTCCTACAATGAGCAGTTCTTC. Encoded protein: CASSPDTSSAASSYNEQFF.